The 20 T cell receptor beta chains below come from one sample, sequenced in a study of control samples from healthy donors and cancer patients. The data were produced by immunoSEQ multiplex PCR, yet TCRdb's version contains in-frame clones alone and is incomplete. The repertoire holds under 65,000 clones, with under 95% as singletons. The sequencing input was PBMCs. The receptors were gathered from a man aged 25-45 years with colorectal cancer.

V gene TRBV5-5 combines with J gene TRBJ2-5, with 9 nucleotides matching TRBD1. The length of the CDR3 is 15 residues. The ends lost 4 bases at V and 5 bases at J; junction bases unmatched: 9. Germline V gene data show CDR1 as SGHKS and CDR2 as YYEKEE (reference sequence). The CDR3 is CASSKRTGDGETQYF. DNA for the CDR3: TGTGCCAGCAGCAAACGGACAGGGGACGGTGAGACCCAGTACTTC.

V and J are TRBV2 and TRBJ1-1, with TRBD1 as a possible D gene (5 bases). Germline lookup yields CDR1 SNHLY and CDR2 FYNNEI. V was cut by 8 bases and J by 10 bases, with 20 bases left in between. The length of the CDR3 is 13 residues. The CDR3 nucleotides are TGTGCCAGCGCCCCGGGGGGGAGGTGGAGAGCTTTCTTT. Translating it yields CASAPGGRWRAFF. The variable domain in full, completed from reference TRBV2 and TRBJ1-1, reads EPEVTQTPSHQVTQMGQEVILRCVPISNHLYFYWYRQILGQKVEFLVSFYNNEISEKSEIFDDQFSVERPDGSNFTLKIRSTKLEDSAMYFCASAPGGRWRAFFGQGTRLTVV.

This chain connects TRBV6-2 or TRBV6-3 to TRBJ1-6; D is possibly TRBD1 (6 bases). CDR1 and CDR2 (germline): MNHEY, SVGEGT. V lost 2 bases to trimming and J lost 9 bases, with 11 bases between them. This CDR3 has 14 amino acids. CDR3 loop: CASSYVGRGSPLHF. The CDR3 DNA reads as TGTGCCAGCAGTTACGTTGGCAGGGGTTCACCCCTCCACTTT.

The chain combines TRBV7-2 with TRBJ1-1, with no clear D. The CDR3 has 15 amino acids. Trimming shortened V by 3 bases and J by 0 bases, and 11 bases separated the two germline ends. The V gene's germline CDR1 is SGHTA and CDR2 FQGNSA. The CDR3 loop reads CASSFSHLLNTEAFF. The CDR3, as DNA: TGTGCCAGCAGCTTCAGCCACTTATTGAACACTGAAGCTTTCTTT.

This chain links TRBV19 with TRBJ1-5, with D unclear. V dropped 3 bases and J dropped 6 bases, with 12 bases sitting between them. This CDR3 comprises 14 residues. Per germline, CDR1 LNHDA and CDR2 SQIVND (reference sequence). CDR3: CASSMGLKGQPQHF. In DNA, the CDR3 is TGTGCCAGTAGTATGGGCCTAAAGGGTCAGCCCCAGCATTTT.

This clone was counted a few times. The rearrangement joins TRBV5-6 to TRBJ1-1; D is possibly TRBD1 (5 bases). From germline, CDR1 is SGHDT and CDR2 YYEEEE. The CDR3 has 16 residues. V lost 1 base and J 1 base, leaving 14 bases between the germline ends. CDR3 amino acids: CASSLPGWGKNTEAFF. The DNA of the CDR3 is TGTGCCAGCAGCTTGCCTGGCTGGGGGAAGAACACTGAAGCTTTCTTT.

The chain carries TRBV7-2 and TRBJ2-5; 11 bases map to TRBD2. The CDR3 is made up of 15 amino acids. Germline V gives CDR1 SGHTA, CDR2 FQGNSA. Trimming at V came to 1 base and at J to 5 bases, leaving 3 bases not matched to a gene. The CDR3 DNA is TGTGCCAGCAGCTTAGTAGCGGGGGGGCCGGAGACCCAGTACTTC. Translated: CASSLVAGGPETQYF.

In this sample, this clone turned up a few times. The rearrangement uses TRBV5-1 and TRBJ2-5; TRBD2 matches 7 bases. The germline V gene has CDR1 SGHRS and CDR2 YFSETQ. Trimming at V came to 5 bases and at J to 1 base, leaving 11 bases not matched to a gene. This CDR3 is built from 16 residues. The CDR3 here is CASRKGQGGPQETQYF. The CDR3, as DNA: TGCGCCAGCAGGAAAGGTCAGGGAGGGCCCCAAGAGACCCAGTACTTC.

This chain uses TRBV7-6 with TRBJ2-1; 12 nucleotides line up with TRBD2. V dropped 5 bases and J dropped 3; count of bases not matched to a gene: 11. Germline CDR1 SGHVS, CDR2 FNYEAQ. CDR3 length equals 18 residues. Here the CDR3 reads CASSLKTMGLAGYNEQFF. CDR3 nucleotide sequence: TGTGCCAGCAGCCTAAAGACTATGGGACTAGCGGGCTACAATGAGCAGTTCTTC.

V and J are TRBV11-3 and TRBJ2-2, with 11 bases matching TRBD2. CDR1 SGHNT and CDR2 YENEEA come from the germline V gene. The length of the CDR3 is 16 residues. Unmatched junction bases numbered 2, after V lost 5 bases and J lost 0 bases. This CDR3 reads CASSPTSGANTGELFF. CDR3 DNA: TGTGCCAGCAGCCCGACTAGCGGGGCGAACACCGGGGAGCTGTTTTTT. The complete variable domain, with remaining parts taken from reference TRBV11-3 and TRBJ2-2, reads EAGVVQSPRYKIIEKKQPVAFWCNPISGHNTLYWYLQNLGQGPELLIRYENEEAVDDSQLPKDRFSAERLKGVDSTLKIQPAELGDSAVYLCASSPTSGANTGELFFGEGSRLTVL.

This chain joins TRBV5-4 and TRBJ1-2; 11 bases line up with TRBD1. The V gene end was trimmed by 3 bases and the J gene end by 2 bases; junction bases not matched to a gene: 6. The CDR3 runs 16 residues. Germline V lookup: CDR1 SGHNT, CDR2 YYREEE (reference sequence). CDR3 sequence reads: CASSWTGGASNYGYTF. In DNA, the CDR3 is TGTGCCAGCAGCTGGACAGGGGGCGCATCGAACTATGGCTACACCTTC.

This clone was recorded once. The genes are TRBV7-8 and TRBJ2-5; 9 bases line up with TRBD1. Per the germline V gene, CDR1 is SGHVS and CDR2 is FQNEAQ. V shed 3 bases, J shed 4 bases, and the junction held 6 bases outside the gene matches. CDR3 length: 15 residues. The CDR3 loop reads CASSFGTGGIETQYF. DNA of the CDR3: TGTGCCAGCAGCTTTGGTACAGGGGGCATAGAGACCCAGTACTTC.

Only one count was recorded for this clone. The chain joins TRBV30 to TRBJ1-4; D remains unclear. The V and J ends lost 0 bases and 9 bases respectively, with 14 bases between them. This CDR3 region has 14 residues. Germline V gene lookup returns CDR1 GTSNPN and CDR2 SVGIG (reference sequence). The CDR3, as DNA: TGTGCCTGGAGTGTACGTAGGGTGGAGAAAAAACTGTTTTTT. This codes for CAWSVRRVEKKLFF.

J is TRBJ1-1 and V is TRBV27; 10 nucleotides align to TRBD1. The germline V gene encodes CDR1 MNHEY and CDR2 SMNVEV (reference sequence). The CDR3 has 14 amino acids. V dropped 4 bases and J dropped 6; count of bases not matched to a gene: 5. The CDR3 nucleotides read TGTGCCAGCAGTTCAGGGGGGACAGGGGCTGAAGCTTTCTTT. Translating gives CASSSGGTGAEAFF.

The V call is TRBV4-2, the J call TRBJ2-1, with 8 bases identical to TRBD1. Germline V gene lookup returns CDR1 LGHNA and CDR2 YNFKEQ. The J segment lost 3 bases and the V segment lost 1 base, leaving 5 bases of the junction unmatched. The CDR3 extends over 16 amino acids. CDR3 nucleotides: TGTGCCAGCAGCCAAGGGCGTGGACAGGGCTACAATGAGCAGTTCTTC. Residues: CASSQGRGQGYNEQFF.

The V call is TRBV4-2, the J call TRBJ1-1, with D hard to call. Between the trimmed V and J ends, which lost 0 bases and 11 bases, there was a span of 22 bases. CDR3 length: 16 amino acids. Germline assignment: CDR1 LGHNA and CDR2 YNFKEQ. Written as DNA, the CDR3 is TGTGCCAGCAGCCAAGATCGGGTTGGTGGCGTTGGGGATGCTTTCTTT. Amino acid sequence: CASSQDRVGGVGDAFF.

The rearrangement joins TRBV3-1 (or the pseudogene TRBV3-2) to TRBJ1-4; TRBD1 aligns across 11 bases. CDR1 and CDR2 (germline): LGHDT, YNNKEL (reference sequence). CDR3 length: 17 amino acids. Germline trimming cut 4 bases from V and 5 bases from J; bases unmatched to any gene: 9. CDR3 sequence: CASSPPGQGALNEKLFF. The DNA for the CDR3 is TGTGCCAGCAGCCCCCCCGGACAGGGGGCTTTAAATGAAAAACTGTTTTTT.

The chain uses TRBV10-1 and TRBJ2-3; 12 bases align to TRBD2. The CDR3 covers 17 residues. The trim removed 3 bases at V and 4 bases at J, leaving 8 bases unmatched. Germline assignment: CDR1 WNHNN and CDR2 SYGVQD (reference sequence). This CDR3 is CASSDQKTSGGADTQYF. The CDR3 coding sequence is TGCGCCAGCAGTGACCAAAAGACTAGCGGGGGCGCAGATACGCAGTATTTT.

The chain recombines TRBV7-2 with TRBJ1-6, with D hard to call. Per germline, CDR1 SGHTA and CDR2 FQGNSA. The V end lost 5 bases, the J end lost 4 bases, and 9 bases lay between the germline ends. CDR3 size: 14 residues. CDR3 coding DNA: TGTGCCAGCAGCATACGCGGTTATAATTCACCCCTCCACTTT. It yields the protein CASSIRGYNSPLHF.

The V and J genes are TRBV7-9 and TRBJ2-5, with a weak D call TRBD2 (6 bases). Germline V gene sequence: CDR1 SEHNR, CDR2 FQNEAQ (reference sequence). The CDR3 has 15 amino acids. Trimming took 2 bases from V and 4 from J, leaving 14 bases between them. The CDR3 spells CASSLPSGGLETQYF. In DNA form, the CDR3 reads TGTGCCAGCAGCTTACCCAGCGGAGGGTTAGAGACCCAGTACTTC.